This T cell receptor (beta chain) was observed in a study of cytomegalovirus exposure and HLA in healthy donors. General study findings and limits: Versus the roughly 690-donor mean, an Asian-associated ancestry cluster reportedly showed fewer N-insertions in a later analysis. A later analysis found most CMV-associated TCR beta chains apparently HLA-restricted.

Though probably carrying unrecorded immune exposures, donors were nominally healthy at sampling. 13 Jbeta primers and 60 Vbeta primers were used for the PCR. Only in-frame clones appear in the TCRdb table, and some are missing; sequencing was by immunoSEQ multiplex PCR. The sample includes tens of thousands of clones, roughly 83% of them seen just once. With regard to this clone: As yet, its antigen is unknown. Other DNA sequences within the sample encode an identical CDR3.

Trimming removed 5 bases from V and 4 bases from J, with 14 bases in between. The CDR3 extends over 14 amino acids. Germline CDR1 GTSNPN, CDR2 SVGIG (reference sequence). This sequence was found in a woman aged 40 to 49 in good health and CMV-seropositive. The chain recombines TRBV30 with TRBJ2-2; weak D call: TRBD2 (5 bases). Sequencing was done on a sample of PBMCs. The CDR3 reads CAWVRGLATGELFF. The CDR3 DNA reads TGTGCCTGGGTCCGCGGGTTGGCCACCGGGGAGCTGTTTTTT.